This T cell receptor (beta chain) appears in the sequencing data of a study of T cells in women clearing cervical HPV infection. Sequencing was performed with immunoSEQ multiplex PCR; in TCRdb, only in-frame clones are kept and a portion is missing. The sample includes fewer than 40,000 clones. Specimen: blood buffy coat. The clonotype comes from a woman aged 18-70 years with a cervical HPV16 infection that either progressed to CIN3+ or cleared (not recorded which).

CDR3 bases read: TGCAGTGCTAGACCCGACGGGACAGGGGCC. It specifies CSARPDGTGA. The CDR3 in full is CSARPDGTGAYTF. The chain couples TRBV20-1 to TRBJ1-2; TRBD1 matches 10 bases. The CDR3 end falls 3 residues outside the read, so it is completed with the germline J gene. This CDR3 comprises 13 residues. Germline CDR1 is DFQATT and CDR2 is SNEGSKA (reference sequence).